Presented here are 8 T cell receptor beta chains from one specimen sequenced in a study of OX40 agonist ivuxolimab in advanced cancers. Only in-frame clones appear in the TCRdb table, and some are missing; sequencing was by immunoSEQ multiplex PCR. Of some 80,000 clones in the sample, 80% to 95% were seen once. The input for sequencing was CD4+ or CD8+ T cells sorted from blood, taken in a trial of the OX40 agonist ivuxolimab. The receptors shown here come from an adult with an advanced solid tumor such as melanoma, head and neck, liver or kidney cancer.

The rearrangement joins TRBV4-1 to TRBJ2-1; tentatively, D is TRBD1 or TRBD2 (6 bases each). Germline assignment: CDR1 MGHRA and CDR2 YSYEKL. Trimming removed 4 bases at V and 5 bases at J, with 15 bases between. The CDR3 covers 15 residues. The CDR3 bases are TGCGCCAGCAGCCCCCCGGGGGCTTCAGACAATGAGCAGTTCTTC. As protein: CASSPPGASDNEQFF.

The count of this clone is one. V and J are TRBV11-1 and TRBJ2-3, with unresolved D. The ends were cut back, 5 bases at V and 1 base at J, with 10 bases in the middle. Germline V gives CDR1 SGHAT, CDR2 FQDESV (reference sequence). This CDR3 region has 14 residues. DNA for the CDR3: TGTGCCAGCAGCCCGGCTAGAGGCACAGATACGCAGTATTTT. Translation: CASSPARGTDTQYF.

The chain carries TRBV6-1 and TRBJ1-1, with D uncertain. Germline V lookup: CDR1 MNHNS, CDR2 SASEGT. V shed 5 bases and J shed 0 bases, with 10 bases lying between them. CDR3 length: 14 amino acids. CDR3 in amino acids: CASSLRRVNTEAFF. CDR3 nucleotide sequence: TGTGCCAGCAGTCTCCGACGGGTGAACACTGAAGCTTTCTTT.

The rearrangement uses TRBV7-9 and TRBJ2-5; 8 nucleotides agree with TRBD2. CDR1 and CDR2 from the germline V gene are SEHNR and FQNEAQ (reference sequence). Trimming removed 2 bases from V and 5 bases from J; junction bases left unmatched: 7. The CDR3 covers 15 residues. Here the CDR3 DNA reads TGTGCCAGCAGCTTAAACGGGGGGGCCTGGGAGACCCAGTACTTC. The encoded protein is CASSLNGGAWETQYF.

V and J are TRBV7-3 and TRBJ2-7, with TRBD1 as a possible D gene (5 bases). CDR1 and CDR2 (germline): SGHTA, FQGTGA. The CDR3 is made up of 14 amino acids. The V end lost 2 bases, the J end lost 6 bases, and 14 bases lay between the germline ends. CDR3 DNA sequence: TGTGCCAGCAGCTTAGACCAGGGATGGGGCGAGCAGTACTTC. Encoded protein: CASSLDQGWGEQYF. Full variable domain (rest looked up from reference TRBV7-3 and TRBJ2-7): GAGVSQTPSNKVTEKGKYVELRCDPISGHTALYWYRQSLGQGPEFLIYFQGTGAADDSGLPNDRFFAVRPEGSVSTLKIQRTERGDSAVYLCASSLDQGWGEQYFGPGTRLTVT.

The genes are TRBV19 and TRBJ1-5; 9 bases are a match to TRBD1. Trimming at V came to 6 bases and at J to 6 bases, leaving 9 bases not matched to a gene. The CDR3 totals 15 residues. Per the germline V gene, CDR1 is LNHDA and CDR2 is SQIVND (reference sequence). Written as DNA, the CDR3 is TGTGCCAGTAGGGTTCGGACAGGGGTAATTCAGCCCCAGCATTTT. It is translated as CASRVRTGVIQPQHF.

This clone appeared once. This chain joins TRBV6-6 and TRBJ1-2; no firm D call. Trimming cost V 0 bases and J 4 bases, with 6 bases left between them. This CDR3 spans 13 amino acids. Germline CDR1 is MNHNY and CDR2 is SVGAGI (reference sequence). DNA for the CDR3: TGTGCCAGCAGTTACTCGAGCGCCTATGGCTACACCTTC. This translates into CASSYSSAYGYTF.

This clone is a singleton in its sample. The chain carries TRBV7-9 and TRBJ2-1; D possibly corresponds to TRBD2 (5 bases). V lost 5 bases and J lost 7, with 9 bases in between. CDR3 length: 12 amino acids. Looked up from germline, CDR1 is SEHNR and CDR2 is FQNEAQ (reference sequence). The CDR3 nucleotides read TGTGCCAGCAGCCTATGGAGGAATGAGCAGTTCTTC. It yields the protein CASSLWRNEQFF. The whole variable domain, filled in from reference TRBV7-9 and TRBJ2-1, reads DTGVSQNPRHKITKRGQNVTFRCDPISEHNRLYWYRQTLGQGPEFLTYFQNEAQLEKSRLLSDRFSAERPKGSFSTLEIQRTEQGDSAMYLCASSLWRNEQFFGPGTRLTVL.